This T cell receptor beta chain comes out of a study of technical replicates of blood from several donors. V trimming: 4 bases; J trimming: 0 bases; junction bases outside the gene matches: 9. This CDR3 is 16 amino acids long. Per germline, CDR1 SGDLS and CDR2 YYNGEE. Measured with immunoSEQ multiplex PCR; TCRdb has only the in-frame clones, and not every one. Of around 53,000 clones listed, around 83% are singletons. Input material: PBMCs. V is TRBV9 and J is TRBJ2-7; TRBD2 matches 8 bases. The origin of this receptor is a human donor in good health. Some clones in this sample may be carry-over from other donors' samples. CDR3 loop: CASSPRGSGGSYEQYF. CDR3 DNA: TGTGCCAGCAGCCCACGCGGGAGCGGGGGCTCCTACGAGCAGTACTTC.